The 10 T cell receptor beta chains given below trace back to one sample, sequenced in a study of T cell changes during pregnancy in multiple sclerosis. Repertoires were generated with immunoSEQ multiplex PCR, while TCRdb's copy carries only in-frame clones and drops some. The repertoire has fewer than 100,000 clones, approximately 91% of them found once; the top ten carry around 2%. Sequencing was performed on peripheral blood, taken before pregnancy. The receptors here all came from a female donor with multiple sclerosis, enrolled in a pregnancy study.

This chain uses TRBV19 with TRBJ2-3; TRBD2 agrees at 8 bases. J gave up 5 bases and V 6 bases, and 7 bases lay outside the gene matches. This CDR3 is built from 14 residues. The V gene's germline CDR1 is LNHDA and CDR2 SQIVND (reference sequence). The DNA for the CDR3 is TGTGCCAGTAGGCGGCGGGGGGTTTTAGATACGCAGTATTTT. Protein: CASRRRGVLDTQYF.

The gene calls are TRBV29-1 and TRBJ2-1, with D possibly being TRBD1 (6 bases). This CDR3 has 12 residues. V lost 7 bases and J 6 bases, leaving 13 bases between the germline ends. Germline V gene data show CDR1 as SQVTM and CDR2 as ANQGSEA. The CDR3 region is CSARKGGNEQFF. In DNA form, the CDR3 reads TGCAGCGCCAGGAAAGGGGGCAATGAGCAGTTCTTC.

The rearrangement joins TRBV11-2 to TRBJ2-3; TRBD1 is a possible D gene (6 bases). This CDR3 is built from 17 residues. Per the germline V gene, CDR1 is SGHAT and CDR2 is FQNNGV. V was pared by 5 bases and J by 1 base, with 19 bases between. The CDR3: CASSPITGTQGTDTQYF. Here the CDR3 DNA reads TGTGCCAGCAGCCCGATAACAGGGACACAGGGCACAGATACGCAGTATTTT. Together with reference TRBV11-2 and TRBJ2-3, the CDR3 gives the full variable domain: EAGVAQSPRYKIIEKRQSVAFWCNPISGHATLYWYQQILGQGPKLLIQFQNNGVVDDSQLPKDRFSAERLKGVDSTLKIQPAKLEDSAVYLCASSPITGTQGTDTQYFGPGTRLTVL.

The genes are TRBV5-5 and TRBJ1-1; possibly TRBD1 for D (5 bases). The germline CDR1 and CDR2 sequences are SGHKS and YYEKEE (reference sequence). Trimming took 4 bases from V and 2 from J, leaving 12 bases between them. The CDR3 loop spans 14 amino acids. CDR3 loop: CASSIDSHNTEAFF. The CDR3 DNA reads TGTGCCAGCAGCATCGACAGTCATAACACTGAAGCTTTCTTT.

The J gene is TRBJ1-2, the V gene TRBV2; D ambiguous. V lost 0 bases and J 8 bases, leaving 13 bases between the germline ends. This CDR3 comprises 14 residues. CDR1 and CDR2 (germline): SNHLY, FYNNEI. CDR3 loop: CASSEAQVPRGYTF. The CDR3 bases are TGTGCCAGCAGTGAAGCGCAGGTTCCCCGGGGCTACACCTTC.

This chain connects TRBV30 to TRBJ2-7, with TRBD2 matching over 7 bases. V lost 0 bases and J lost 4; bases outside the gene matches: 6. Germline-derived CDR1 and CDR2 are GTSNPN and SVGIG (reference sequence). The CDR3 consists of 14 residues. The CDR3 here is CAWSVLLADYEQYF. CDR3 in DNA: TGTGCCTGGAGTGTACTTCTAGCGGATTACGAGCAGTACTTC.

The rearrangement uses TRBV15 and TRBJ1-4; D is possibly TRBD1 (5 bases). This CDR3 comprises 14 residues. CDR1 LNHNV and CDR2 YYDKDF come from the germline V gene (reference sequence). The ends were cut back, 5 bases at V and 3 bases at J, with 10 bases in the middle. The CDR3 DNA reads TGTGCCACCAGCCCAGGGATTTCTAATGAAAAACTGTTTTTT. Its protein is CATSPGISNEKLFF.

CDR3 in amino acids: CASSDSRYEKLFF. In nucleotides, the CDR3 is TGTGCCAGTTCGGACAGTCGGTATGAAAAACTGTTTTTT. The chain combines TRBV11-2 with TRBJ1-4; D possibly corresponds to TRBD1 (6 bases). Germline values: CDR1 SGHAT, CDR2 FQNNGV. Trimming removed 9 bases from V and 6 bases from J, with 14 bases in between. CDR3 length: 13 amino acids. Full variable domain (missing parts from reference TRBV11-2 and TRBJ1-4): EAGVAQSPRYKIIEKRQSVAFWCNPISGHATLYWYQQILGQGPKLLIQFQNNGVVDDSQLPKDRFSAERLKGVDSTLKIQPAKLEDSAVYLCASSDSRYEKLFFGSGTQLSVL.

The V call is TRBV9, the J call TRBJ1-5, with 8 bases matching TRBD1. The CDR3 is 14 amino acids. Trimming took 5 bases from V and 6 from J; bases not matched to a gene: 7. Looked up from germline, CDR1 is SGDLS and CDR2 is YYNGEE. The CDR3 DNA follows: TGTGCCAGCAGTAGAGACAGGGGCGTTCAGCCCCAGCATTTT. This encodes CASSRDRGVQPQHF.

CDR3 sequence: CASSLVGLAEDTQYF. CDR3 DNA sequence: TGTGCCAGCAGCTTGGTGGGACTAGCCGAAGATACGCAGTATTTT. The chain is built from TRBV7-2 and TRBJ2-3; 9 bases align to TRBD2. The CDR3 is made up of 15 amino acids. Per germline, CDR1 SGHTA and CDR2 FQGNSA. V trimming: 3 bases; J trimming: 5 bases; junction bases outside the gene matches: 6.